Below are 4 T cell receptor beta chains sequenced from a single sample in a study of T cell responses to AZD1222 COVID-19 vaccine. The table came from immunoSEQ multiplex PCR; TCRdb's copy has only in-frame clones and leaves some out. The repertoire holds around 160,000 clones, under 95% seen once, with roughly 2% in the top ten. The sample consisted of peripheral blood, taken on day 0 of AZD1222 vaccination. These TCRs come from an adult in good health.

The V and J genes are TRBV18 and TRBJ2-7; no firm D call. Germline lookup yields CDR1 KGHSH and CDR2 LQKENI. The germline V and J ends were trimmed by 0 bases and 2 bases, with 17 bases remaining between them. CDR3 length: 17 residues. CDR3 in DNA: TGTGCCAGCTCACCACCGAAGGTTTCAGTACCAACCTACGAGCAGTACTTC. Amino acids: CASSPPKVSVPTYEQYF. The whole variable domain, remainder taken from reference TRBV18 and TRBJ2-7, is NAGVMQNPRHLVRRRGQEARLRCSPMKGHSHVYWYRQLPEEGLKFMVYLQKENIIDESGMPKERFSAEFPKEGPSILRIQQVVRGDSAAYFCASSPPKVSVPTYEQYFGPGTRLTVT.

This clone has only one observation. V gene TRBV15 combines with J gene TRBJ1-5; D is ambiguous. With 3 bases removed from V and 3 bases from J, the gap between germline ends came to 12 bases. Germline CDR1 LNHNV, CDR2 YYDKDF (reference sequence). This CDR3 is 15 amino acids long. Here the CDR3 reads CATSRVSGPNQPQHF. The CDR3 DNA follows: TGTGCCACCAGCAGGGTTAGTGGGCCCAATCAGCCCCAGCATTTT.

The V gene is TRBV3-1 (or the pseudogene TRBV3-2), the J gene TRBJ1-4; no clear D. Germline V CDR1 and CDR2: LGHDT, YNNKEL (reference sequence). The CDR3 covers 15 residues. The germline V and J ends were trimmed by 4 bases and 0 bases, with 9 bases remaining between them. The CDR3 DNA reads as TGTGCCAGCAGCCGCACCTTTGCAACTAATGAAAAACTGTTTTTT. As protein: CASSRTFATNEKLFF.

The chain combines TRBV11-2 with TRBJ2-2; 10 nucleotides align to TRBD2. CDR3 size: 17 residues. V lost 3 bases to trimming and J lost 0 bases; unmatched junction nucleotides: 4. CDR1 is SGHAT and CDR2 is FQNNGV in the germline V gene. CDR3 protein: CASSFSLAGSNTGELFF. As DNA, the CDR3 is TGTGCCAGCAGCTTTTCACTAGCGGGGTCGAACACCGGGGAGCTGTTTTTT.